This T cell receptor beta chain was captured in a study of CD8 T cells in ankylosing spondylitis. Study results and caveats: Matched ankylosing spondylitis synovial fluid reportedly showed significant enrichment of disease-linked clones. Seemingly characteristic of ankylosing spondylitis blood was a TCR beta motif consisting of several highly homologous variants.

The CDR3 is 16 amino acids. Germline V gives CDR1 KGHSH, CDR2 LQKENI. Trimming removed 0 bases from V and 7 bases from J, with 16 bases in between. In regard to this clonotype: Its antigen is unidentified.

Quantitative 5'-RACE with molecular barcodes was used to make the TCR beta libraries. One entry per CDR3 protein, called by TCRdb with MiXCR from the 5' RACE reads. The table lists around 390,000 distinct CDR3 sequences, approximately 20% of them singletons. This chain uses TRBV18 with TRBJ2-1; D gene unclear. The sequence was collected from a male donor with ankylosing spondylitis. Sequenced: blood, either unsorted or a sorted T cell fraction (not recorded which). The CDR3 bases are TGTGCCAGCTCACCACCGGATACTTGGGCCAAAAATGAGCAGTTCTTC. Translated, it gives CASSPPDTWAKNEQFF.